This note documents a single TCR beta chain sequence. Its recognized antigen is unknown. Per-base quality was not reported, and no clone a single base away is much larger than it. These data belong to a study of a mutant IDH1 vaccine in newly diagnosed glioma (dated by TCRdb to about 2021). At the level of the whole study: Patients received eight vaccinations in weeks 1, 3, 5, 7, 11, 15, 19 and 23, corresponding to visits V03 through V10. Peripheral blood was collected at six visits: V03 (baseline), V05, V07, V10, V12 and V13. Of the 30 or so patients who were treated, about 62% were male and about 40% were female, and the mean age was about 40 years. Vaccination started 4-6 weeks after radiotherapy alone, or was given together with temozolomide cycles in the groups whose treatment included chemotherapy. Prior to enrollment, standard therapy consisting of radiotherapy alone, temozolomide alone, or radiochemotherapy with temozolomide had been administered to patients, with the combination being received by most patients. Longitudinal TCRB deep sequencing was performed for around 23 treated patients wherever samples were available for exploratory analyses. Study-wide conclusions, independent of this receptor: It was noted by the authors that analyses of patient blood samples could not be reproduced owing to sample limitations. Selection of PBMC samples for TCRB deep sequencing was based on availability. Changes in the top peripheral T cell clonotypes picked up by TCRB sequencing did not appear to be linked to pseudoprogression. Immune responses induced by the vaccine were seen in over 90% of patients across multiple MHC alleles.

In the paper's terms, the time point label means: week 11, during vaccination. Every vaccine dose consisted of 300 ug of a 20-mer mutant IDH1 peptide in Montanide, administered subcutaneously together with topical imiquimod. All donors had newly diagnosed IDH1-mutant astrocytomas of WHO grade 3 or 4 that showed loss of nuclear ATRX. The samples were drawn from NOA16, a multicentre, single-arm, open-label phase I trial in Germany that tested a mutant IDH1 peptide vaccine in humans for the first time. Genomic DNA for TCRB sequencing was isolated from EDTA blood with the DNeasy Blood and Tissue Kit. V trim: 8 bases; J trim: 9 bases; unmatched bases: 4. The CDR3 has 13 amino acids, counting the end cysteine and phenylalanine. Here the CDR3 DNA is all that survives: 39 bases in frame from base 1. According to the germline V gene, CDR1 reads SNHLY and CDR2 reads FYNNEI. Preparation of the library involved the immunoSEQ multiplex PCR assay. Following the manufacturer's protocol, the hsTCRB Kit was used to amplify rearranged TCR beta chain sequences. Sequencing of TCRB libraries was carried out on an Illumina MiSeq. In the paper's pipeline: The proprietary platform of the kit vendor was used for demultiplexing, trimming and gene mapping. The table comes from immuneACCESS by way of TCRdb, which keeps in-frame sequences with V and J called. Part of the clones is missing from these tables; in studies checked, under half for an unresolved V gene and the rest for unknown reasons. V and J calls and clone size are copied from that table; D and trimming were computed from the DNA. This sample lists 25,000 to 35,000 clones; roughly 89% were detected once. Roughly 20% of the sample belongs to the ten largest clones.

The material sequenced was PBMCs, taken from a glioma patient whose treatment included an IDH1 peptide vaccine. The TCR was taken from a man aged 18-30 years with glioma. The chain is assembled from TRBV2 and TRBJ2-1, and 13 bases in between align with TRBD2. In nucleotides, the sequence is TGTGCCAGCGGGACTAGCGGGACGGGTGAGCAGTTCTTC. This sequence encodes CASGTSGTGEQFF.